Each of the 17 T cell receptor beta chains below was sequenced from the same sample in a study of early T cells in non-severe SARS-CoV-2 infection. TCRdb redid the calling of the 5' RACE reads with MiXCR, one entry per CDR3 protein. The data show about 80,000 distinct CDR3 sequences, about a sixth seen once. The sample comprised whole blood. All receptors come from an adult who was a healthcare worker with PCR-confirmed SARS-CoV-2 infection or an uninfected control (not recorded which).

This clonotype came up a few times. The V gene is TRBV5-1, the J gene TRBJ2-1; 11 bases are shared with TRBD2. CDR1 and CDR2 (germline): SGHRS, YFSETQ. This CDR3 comprises 15 residues. Losses at the gene ends were 5 bases for V and 8 bases for J; bases not matched to a gene: 9. In DNA form, the CDR3 reads TGCGCCAGCAGTCAAGGACTAGCGGGCGTCGATGAGCAGTTCTTC. It yields the protein CASSQGLAGVDEQFF.

The V and J genes are TRBV29-1 and TRBJ2-3; tentative D call: TRBD1 (5 bases). CDR1 and CDR2 (germline): SQVTM, ANQGSEA. The length of the CDR3 is 13 residues. With 6 bases removed from V and 0 bases from J, the gap between germline ends came to 10 bases. Written as DNA, the CDR3 is TGCAGCGTACCACAGGTCAGCACAGATACGCAGTATTTT. As protein: CSVPQVSTDTQYF.

This clonotype was seen more than once but under ten times. The chain combines TRBV5-4 with TRBJ1-2; 7 bases line up with TRBD1. CDR1 and CDR2 from the germline V gene are SGHNT and YYREEE (reference sequence). The CDR3 is 13 amino acids. The V segment lost 4 bases and the J segment 5 bases; nucleotides outside the gene matches: 5. CDR3 DNA sequence: TGTGCCAGCAGCCTTACAGGGGTTTATGGCTACACCTTC. This codes for CASSLTGVYGYTF.

This clonotype showed up many times. V is TRBV6-5 and J is TRBJ2-3; D is undetermined. The V gene's germline CDR1 is MNHEY and CDR2 SVGAGI. V lost 0 bases and J 3 bases, leaving 10 bases between the germline ends. This CDR3 is 15 amino acids long. CDR3: CASSYSGIKTDTQYF. CDR3 nucleotides: TGTGCCAGCAGTTACTCAGGGATAAAAACAGATACGCAGTATTTT.

The chain is built from TRBV3-1 and TRBJ1-4; D unclear. From germline, CDR1 is LGHDT and CDR2 YNNKEL (reference sequence). The V gene lost 6 bases and the J gene lost 6 bases, with 11 bases spanning the gap. The CDR3 consists of 13 residues. The CDR3 region has the DNA TGTGCCAGCAGATCAGCCTGGGATGAAAAACTGTTTTTT. Its translation: CASRSAWDEKLFF.

This clonotype was detected many times. The chain links TRBV7-3 to TRBJ2-1, with 9 nucleotides matching TRBD2. The V gene's germline CDR1 is SGHTA and CDR2 FQGTGA. CDR3 length: 21 residues. Trimming removed 0 bases from V and 1 base from J; junction bases left unmatched: 16. CDR3 in amino acids: CASSLTLEAGGRRASYNEQFF. The CDR3 DNA sequence: TGTGCCAGCAGCTTAACGTTAGAGGCGGGAGGGCGTAGGGCGTCCTACAATGAGCAGTTCTTC.

This clonotype was seen a few times. The V and J genes are TRBV11-2 and TRBJ2-1; D tentatively fits TRBD1 or TRBD2 (6 bases each). V lost 1 base, J lost 10 bases, and 17 bases lay in between. There are 15 residues in the CDR3. Per germline, CDR1 SGHAT and CDR2 FQNNGV. The CDR3 coding sequence is TGTGCCAGCAGCTTAGGTCCGGGGGCGGGCTCAGAGCAGTTCTTC. It translates to CASSLGPGAGSEQFF.

The rearrangement joins TRBV12-3 or TRBV12-4 to TRBJ1-2; a weak D match, TRBD1 (5 bases). V was pared by 3 bases and J by 4 bases, with 12 bases between. The CDR3 length is 14 residues. CDR3 in amino acids: CASSLVEGIYGYTF. DNA of the CDR3: TGTGCCAGCAGTTTGGTAGAGGGGATCTATGGCTACACCTTC.

This clonotype occurred a few times. The genes are TRBV4-1 and TRBJ1-2; TRBD1 is a possible D gene (5 bases). The germline gives CDR1 MGHRA, CDR2 YSYEKL. The CDR3 contains 16 residues. V lost 0 bases and J 6 bases, leaving 17 bases between the germline ends. This CDR3 is CASSQEAGRVTHGYTF. The CDR3 DNA sequence: TGCGCCAGCAGCCAAGAAGCGGGCAGGGTAACCCATGGCTACACCTTC.

Of note for this clonotype: Relative to the germline gene, one junction end is altered; a read error may explain this. The rearrangement uses TRBV11-3 and TRBJ2-5, with D possibly TRBD2 on 6 matching bases. From germline, CDR1 is SGHNT and CDR2 YENEEA. The CDR3 contains 12 residues. The CDR3 DNA is TGTGCCAGCAGCCCTTACATGGACTACCAGCACTTC. This codes for CASSPYMDYQHF.

The chain recombines TRBV5-8 with TRBJ2-4; D may be TRBD1 (6 bases). V was shortened by 4 bases and J by 1 base, with 15 bases between the two germline ends. Germline CDR1 is SGHTS and CDR2 is YDEGEE. There are 16 residues in the CDR3. The CDR3 DNA reads TGTGCCAGCAGCCCCCGAAACAGGGTTGCCAAAAACATTCAGTACTTC. Protein product: CASSPRNRVAKNIQYF. The full variable domain, rest sourced from reference TRBV5-8 and TRBJ2-4, is EAGVTQSPTHLIKTRGQQATLRCSPISGHTSVYWYQQALGLGLQFLLWYDEGEERNRGNFPPRFSGRQFPNYSSELNVNALELEDSALYLCASSPRNRVAKNIQYFGAGTRLSVL.

The rearrangement links TRBV12-3 or TRBV12-4 to TRBJ1-3; D unclear. The V and J ends lost 5 bases and 4 bases respectively, with 9 bases between them. The CDR3 covers 13 residues. The CDR3 DNA reads TGTGCCAGCAGTCTCGCGACGGGAAACACCATATATTTT. Amino acids: CASSLATGNTIYF.

The CDR3 sequence is CSVATGHRAGELFF. CDR3 in DNA: TGCAGCGTTGCGACAGGGCATCGGGCCGGGGAGCTGTTTTTT. This chain uses TRBV29-1 with TRBJ2-2; 7 nucleotides line up with TRBD1. CDR1 is SQVTM, CDR2 ANQGSEA, per germline. The V segment lost 4 bases and the J segment 6 bases; nucleotides outside the gene matches: 8. CDR3 length equals 14 residues.

The rearrangement joins TRBV9 to TRBJ2-5, with a tentative D call TRBD2 (6 bases). Trimming removed 0 bases from V and 7 bases from J, with 10 bases in between. Germline V CDR1 and CDR2: SGDLS, YYNGEE. This CDR3 comprises 13 residues. The CDR3 sequence: CASSVAKEGTQYF. The CDR3 DNA follows: TGTGCCAGCAGCGTAGCTAAGGAGGGGACCCAGTACTTC.

This clonotype has at least ten counts. This chain joins TRBV7-9 and TRBJ2-6; D is unclear. CDR1 and CDR2 (germline): SEHNR, FQNEAQ (reference sequence). V dropped 7 bases and J dropped 2 bases, with 12 bases sitting between them. CDR3 length equals 15 residues. CDR3 sequence: CASNEAGPGANVLTF. The CDR3 DNA sequence: TGTGCCAGCAACGAAGCAGGTCCTGGGGCCAACGTCCTGACTTTC.

This clonotype was picked up many times. The chain is built from TRBV9 and TRBJ2-5, with 10 bases fitting TRBD2. Germline trimming cut 1 base from V and 5 bases from J; bases unmatched to any gene: 11. The CDR3 consists of 17 residues. Germline V gene sequence: CDR1 SGDLS, CDR2 YYNGEE. CDR3 nucleotide sequence: TGTGCCAGCAGCGTATATGGGACTAGCGCTGGAGGGGAGACCCAGTACTTC. Translation gives CASSVYGTSAGGETQYF.

This clonotype has a handful of counts. J is TRBJ1-6 and V is TRBV6-5, with D possibly TRBD1 on 5 matching bases. Germline V lookup: CDR1 MNHEY, CDR2 SVGAGI. The CDR3 length is 14 residues. The V end lost 6 bases, the J end lost 7 bases, and 13 bases lay between the germline ends. The CDR3 loop is CASSPGSDNSPLHF. The CDR3, as DNA: TGTGCCAGCAGCCCAGGGTCCGACAATTCACCCCTCCACTTT.